Below, 10 T cell receptor beta chains from the same sample are listed, as sequenced in a study of T cells in Graves' hyperthyroidism and ophthalmopathy. Regions amplified from RNA transcripts were the TCR beta CDR3 regions. HTBI primers were employed in a first-round RT-PCR of the TCR CDR3. TCRdb itself ran the multiplex PCR reads through MiXCR, one entry per CDR3 protein. Of about 380,000 distinct CDR3 sequences in the sample, approximately 17% were seen once. The sample was blood. The source of these receptors is a man aged 18 to 30 with Graves' ophthalmopathy.

The chain recombines TRBV6-1 with TRBJ1-1, with D perhaps TRBD1 (5 bases). Trimming removed 5 bases at V and 1 base at J, with 11 bases between. The CDR3 contains 14 residues. Germline CDR1 is MNHNS and CDR2 is SASEGT. CDR3 nucleotides: TGTGCCAGCAGTCAAACTCAGGGGAACACTGAAGCTTTCTTT. It codes for CASSQTQGNTEAFF.

At least ten counts were recorded for this clonotype. CDR3 protein: CASSQGGGQAYGYTF. The CDR3 nucleotides read TGTGCCAGCAGCCAAGGAGGGGGACAGGCCTATGGCTACACCTTC. V usage is TRBV3-1 and J usage is TRBJ1-2, with 8 bases lining up with TRBD1. This CDR3 is built from 15 residues. After removal of 1 base from V and 4 bases from J, the junction contained 5 bases not matched to a gene. CDR1 and CDR2 from the germline V gene are LGHDT and YNNKEL (reference sequence).

With respect to this clonotype: Given a much more abundant clone one base away, this may be a read error. The gene calls are TRBV28 and TRBJ1-2, with 9 bases fitting TRBD1. Per the germline V gene, CDR1 is MDHEN and CDR2 is SYDVKM. The CDR3 is 15 amino acids. The CDR3 DNA is TGTGCCAACAGTTTAGGAGGACAGGGGAAGGGTGGCTACACCTTC. Its protein is CANSLGGQGKGGYTF.

The V call is TRBV10-3, the J call TRBJ1-1; D gene uncertain. Trimming pared 6 bases from V and 4 bases from J, leaving 15 bases between. CDR1 and CDR2 (germline): ENHRY, SYGVKD. This CDR3 is built from 14 residues. The CDR3 sequence is CAIRLDGASTEAFF. In DNA form, the CDR3 reads TGTGCCATCAGGCTGGACGGTGCGAGCACTGAAGCTTTCTTT.

This clonotype was counted ten times or more. This rearrangement joins TRBV27 to TRBJ1-2; D unclear. Germline V gives CDR1 MNHEY, CDR2 SMNVEV (reference sequence). The CDR3 runs 13 residues. Trimming took off 2 bases at V and 8 bases at J, with 12 bases between the two ends. This CDR3 reads CASSLPGSGGYTF. The CDR3 bases are TGTGCCAGCAGTTTACCGGGTAGTGGAGGCTACACCTTC.

In this sample, this clonotype turned up many times. The chain couples TRBV2 to TRBJ2-7; D might be TRBD1 (6 bases). V was shortened by 3 bases and J by 2 bases, with 11 bases between the two germline ends. This CDR3 region has 14 residues. Germline lookup yields CDR1 SNHLY and CDR2 FYNNEI. In nucleotides, the CDR3 is TGTGCCAGCAGTGAGGGCAGGGGCCCCTACGAGCAGTACTTC. Its translation: CASSEGRGPYEQYF.

A few counts support this clonotype. This chain links TRBV20-1 with TRBJ2-3; D is undetermined. Germline assignment: CDR1 DFQATT and CDR2 SNEGSKA (reference sequence). Trimming took off 7 bases at V and 5 bases at J, with 10 bases between the two ends. This CDR3 region has 11 residues. The CDR3 sequence is CSDLEIDTQYF. DNA of the CDR3: TGCAGTGATTTGGAAATAGATACGCAGTATTTT.

The chain has TRBV29-1 and TRBJ2-7; D gene ambiguous. Trimming shortened V by 3 bases and J by 3 bases, and 9 bases separated the two germline ends. The CDR3 is 12 residues long. Germline lookup yields CDR1 SQVTM and CDR2 ANQGSEA. CDR3 in DNA: TGCAGCGTTGAGAAGTCGGACTACGAGCAGTACTTC. Protein: CSVEKSDYEQYF.

This chain links TRBV19 with TRBJ1-2, with 10 bases that match TRBD1. With V trimmed by 5 bases and J by 3 bases, 15 bases remained unmatched. In germline, CDR1 is LNHDA, CDR2 SQIVND (reference sequence). The CDR3 loop spans 18 amino acids. The CDR3 sequence is CASSSRDRGPSSDYGYTF. The CDR3 nucleotides read TGTGCCAGTAGTTCCCGGGACAGGGGCCCGTCATCCGACTATGGCTACACCTTC.

V and J are TRBV5-4 and TRBJ1-4, with D unresolved. This CDR3 comprises 14 residues. V was trimmed by 0 bases and J by 3 bases, leaving 6 bases between them. CDR1 is SGHNT, CDR2 YYREEE, per germline (reference sequence). CDR3 protein: CASSLDTSNEKLFF. The CDR3 DNA reads TGTGCCAGCAGCTTGGACACTTCTAATGAAAAACTGTTTTTT. Full variable domain (outside the CDR3, taken from reference TRBV5-4 and TRBJ1-4): ETGVTQSPTHLIKTRGQQVTLRCSSQSGHNTVSWYQQALGQGPQFIFQYYREEENGRGNFPPRFSGLQFPNYSSELNVNALELDDSALYLCASSLDTSNEKLFFGSGTQLSVL.